Sequencing of this T cell receptor beta chain was carried out in a study of T cells after posttransplantation cyclophosphamide. This clone was counted ten times or more. Its specificity is unknown. J was trimmed by 6 bases and V by 5 bases; bases with no gene match: 6. The V gene's germline CDR1 is SGHTA and CDR2 FQGTGA. The CDR3 runs to 16 residues. Measured with immunoSEQ multiplex PCR; TCRdb has only the in-frame clones, and not every one. Observed in the sample are about 2,300 clones, none of them singletons. Busulfan-fludarabine conditioning, marrow transplant, and cyclophosphamide on days +3 and +4 were administered. General study points: Recipient CMV seropositivity and CMV reactivation strongly tracked TRB clonality. Later post-transplant blood repertoires were often dominated by donor CD8+ memory clones. Skin or GI-infiltrating T cells shared few TRB sequences with blood.

The V gene is TRBV7-3, the J gene TRBJ2-1; 14 nucleotides match TRBD2. This sequence was found in a female patient between 55 and 75 years old who received an allogeneic stem cell transplant from an unrelated donor, was CMV-positive, and had acute GVHD only. Some T cells may be graft donor cells. This material consisted of PBMCs, taken after an allogeneic stem cell transplant with post-transplant cyclophosphamide. CDR3 in amino acids: CASSIAGLAGVNEQFF. DNA for the CDR3: TGTGCCAGCAGCATCGCGGGACTAGCGGGAGTCAATGAGCAGTTCTTC.